This entry concerns a single TCR beta chain. This table comes from immunoSEQ multiplex PCR, and its TCRdb copy is limited to in-frame clones, with some not included. This sample carries approximately 110,000 clones, 80% to 95% of them seen once, and the ten largest clones take approximately 1.5%. These data are taken from a study of T cell changes during pregnancy in multiple sclerosis. Germline V gives CDR1 SGHRS, CDR2 YFSETQ. The CDR3 is 16 residues long. V was clipped by 0 bases and J by 0 bases, with 10 bases between them. The material sequenced was peripheral blood, taken in the third trimester of pregnancy. This TCR was sampled from a female donor with multiple sclerosis, enrolled in a pregnancy study. The chain has TRBV5-1 and TRBJ1-3; D may be TRBD1 (6 bases). The CDR3 reads CASSLEGGNSGNTIYF. The DNA for the CDR3 is TGCGCCAGCAGCTTGGAGGGGGGGAACTCTGGAAACACCATATATTTT.